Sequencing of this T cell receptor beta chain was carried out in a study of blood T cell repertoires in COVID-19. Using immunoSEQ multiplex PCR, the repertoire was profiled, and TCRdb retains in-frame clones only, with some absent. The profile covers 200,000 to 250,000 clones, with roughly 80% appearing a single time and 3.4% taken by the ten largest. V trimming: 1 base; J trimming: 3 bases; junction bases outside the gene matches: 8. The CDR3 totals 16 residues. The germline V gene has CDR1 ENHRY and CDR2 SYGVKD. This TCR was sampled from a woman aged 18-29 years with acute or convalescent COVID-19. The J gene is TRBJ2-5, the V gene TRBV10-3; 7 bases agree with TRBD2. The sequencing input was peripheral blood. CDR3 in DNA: TGTGCCATCAGTGAGTGGGGAGGGCCGGGTGAAGAGACCCAGTACTTC. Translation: CAISEWGGPGEETQYF.